These T cell receptor beta chains were read from a single sample in a study of blood T cell repertoires in COVID-19. The repertoire was sequenced with immunoSEQ multiplex PCR; TCRdb's copy has only in-frame clones and lacks some. The repertoire has under 300,000 clones, about 89% of them found once; the top ten carry just under 9%. Sequenced: PBMCs or T cells enriched from blood (not recorded which). Receptors originate from a man in his forties or fifties who had recovered from COVID-19. Each CDR3 is given with its conserved first and last residue. D genes are given only for firm matches. Size tells how often a clone was seen (once, few, many) or the class of an expanded clone, and some rows leave it out.

D gene	J gene	V gene	clone size	CDR3 protein	CDR3 DNA
TRBD1	TRBJ1-5	TRBV27	.	CASSRGLAGRQPQHF	TGTGCCAGCAGCAGGGGGCTAGCTGGACGTCAGCCCCAGCATTTT
TRBD1	TRBJ1-3	TRBV4-3	few	CASSQDVDRGQVGNTIYF	TGCGCCAGCAGCCAAGACGTCGACAGGGGGCAAGTTGGAAACACCATATATTTT
TRBD2	TRBJ2-2	TRBV7-8	.	CASSRIAGGYTGELFF	TGTGCCAGCAGCCGTATAGCGGGGGGTTACACCGGGGAGCTGTTTTTT
.	TRBJ1-5	TRBV12-3/TRBV12-4	.	CASSMGGAQHF	TGTGCCAGCAGTATGGGGGGGGCCCAGCATTTT
.	TRBJ2-2	TRBV3-1/TRBV3-2	.	CASSQSSGGELFF	TGTGCCAGCAGCCAATCCTCGGGCGGGGAGCTGTTTTTT
TRBD2	TRBJ2-4	TRBV10-2	once	CASSKPTSGALAKNIQYF	TGCGCCAGCAGTAAACCGACTAGCGGGGCTCTAGCCAAAAACATTCAGTACTTC
.	TRBJ1-5	TRBV19	.	CASRPGVMSNQPQHF	TGTGCCAGTAGACCCGGGGTTATGAGCAATCAGCCCCAGCATTTT
TRBD1	TRBJ1-4	TRBV6-5	once	CASRDLGQVNEKLFF	TGTGCCAGCAGAGACCTGGGACAGGTTAATGAAAAACTGTTTTTT
TRBD2	TRBJ2-1	TRBV15	.	CATSERSGREEFF	TGTGCCACCAGCGAACGAAGCGGGAGAGAGGAGTTCTTC
.	TRBJ2-3	TRBV7-9	once	CASSLPAGTDTQYF	TGTGCCAGCAGCCTCCCGGCCGGGACAGATACGCAGTATTTT
TRBD2	TRBJ2-7	TRBV7-6	.	CASSLNSGGHSYEQYF	TGTGCCAGCAGCTTAAATAGCGGGGGACACTCCTACGAGCAGTACTTC
.	TRBJ2-2	TRBV9	.	CASSDRDLNTGELFF	TGTGCCAGCAGCGACCGGGACTTAAACACCGGGGAGCTGTTTTTT
.	TRBJ1-5	TRBV28	.	CASSLPSTDPQHF	TGTGCCAGCAGTTTACCCTCCACAGATCCCCAGCATTTT
.	TRBJ1-4	TRBV29-1	.	CSVVLQNYEKLFF	TGCAGCGTTGTATTACAGAATTATGAAAAACTGTTTTTT
TRBD1	TRBJ2-5	TRBV5-6	once	CASTRQGTETQYF	TGTGCCAGCACTCGACAGGGGACGGAGACCCAGTACTTC
.	TRBJ2-7	TRBV2	.	CASSEDTPTYEQYF	TGTGCCAGCAGTGAAGACACCCCGACCTACGAGCAGTACTTC
TRBD2	TRBJ2-1	TRBV7-7	.	CASSFAGGPGNEQFF	TGTGCCAGCAGCTTCGCGGGAGGGCCGGGGAATGAGCAGTTCTTC